Below, 30 T cell receptor beta chains from the same sample are listed, as sequenced in a study of blood T cells in healthy people across ages. PCR was performed a second time for about 6 to 11 cycles using a sample-barcoded 5' primer and a J-beta primer mix. TCRdb re-derived calls from the 5' RACE reads in MiXCR, one entry per CDR3 protein. The sample yields more than 800,000 distinct CDR3 sequences, more than 25% seen once. Sequenced input: blood. Receptors were obtained from a woman at least 80 years old in good health.

This chain links TRBV6-6 with TRBJ1-1, with a possible D match to TRBD1 (6 bases). Between the trimmed V and J ends, which lost 7 bases and 2 bases, there was a span of 14 bases. Per germline, CDR1 MNHNY and CDR2 SVGAGI (reference sequence). The CDR3 contains 14 residues. The CDR3 reads CASNPHRDNTEAFF. The CDR3 DNA follows: TGTGCCAGCAACCCCCACAGGGATAACACTGAAGCTTTCTTT.

The J gene is TRBJ2-7, the V gene TRBV2; 7 bases agree with TRBD1. The V segment lost 1 base and the J segment 7 bases; nucleotides outside the gene matches: 4. The length of the CDR3 is 13 residues. Germline assignment: CDR1 SNHLY and CDR2 FYNNEI. The CDR3 spells CASSEDRGREQYF. The CDR3 DNA reads TGTGCCAGCAGTGAAGACAGGGGCAGGGAGCAGTACTTC. The full variable domain, completed using reference TRBV2 and TRBJ2-7, is EPEVTQTPSHQVTQMGQEVILRCVPISNHLYFYWYRQILGQKVEFLVSFYNNEISEKSEIFDDQFSVERPDGSNFTLKIRSTKLEDSAMYFCASSEDRGREQYFGPGTRLTVT.

A word on this clonotype: A much larger clone differs from this one at a single base, so this may be a read error. The J gene is TRBJ2-7, the V gene TRBV7-6; the D call may be TRBD1 or TRBD2 (7 bases each). The J call may be faulty, since TRBJ2-5 better matches the DNA end. The CDR3 sequence is 13 residues long. CDR1 is SGHVS and CDR2 is FNYEAQ in the germline V gene. CDR3 nucleotides: TGTGCCAGCAGCTTACAGGGGGGGCAGACCCAGTACTTC. Translating it yields CASSLQGGQTQYF.

The V gene is TRBV5-6, the J gene TRBJ2-2, with no clear D. The ends were cut back, 4 bases at V and 1 base at J, with 8 bases in the middle. Germline V gene sequence: CDR1 SGHDT, CDR2 YYEEEE. The CDR3 is made up of 14 amino acids. As DNA, the CDR3 is TGTGCCAGCAGCCTCCGACAGAACACCGGGGAGCTGTTTTTT. Translated, it gives CASSLRQNTGELFF.

The V and J genes are TRBV7-2 and TRBJ1-5, with unresolved D. The CDR3 contains 14 residues. CDR1 is SGHTA, CDR2 FQGNSA, per germline. Deletions cut 0 bases from V and 11 bases from J, with 14 bases between. The CDR3 loop is CASSLAGKSEAQHF. The CDR3 DNA reads TGTGCCAGCAGCTTAGCAGGGAAGTCAGAGGCCCAGCATTTT.

Ten or more counts support this clonotype. The CDR3 DNA is TGTGCCAGCAGTCCCACCACAGGGCTTGGCACTGAAGCTTTCTTT. Translated, it gives CASSPTTGLGTEAFF. The gene calls are TRBV12-3 or TRBV12-4 and TRBJ1-1; TRBD1 might be the D (6 bases). The CDR3 length is 15 residues. Trimming took 5 bases from V and 4 from J, leaving 17 bases between them.

This clonotype was counted between two and nine times. This sequence joins TRBV12-3 or TRBV12-4 and TRBJ2-3; D possibly uses TRBD1 or TRBD2 (6 bases each). This CDR3 has 14 amino acids. CDR3 nucleotides: TGTGCAGATGGGCGGGGACATAGCACAGATACGCAGTATTTT. This codes for CADGRGHSTDTQYF.

The sample holds many counts of this clonotype. The chain links TRBV12-3 or TRBV12-4 to TRBJ1-2; 11 positions agree with TRBD1. V gave up 6 bases and J gave up 6 bases; unmatched junction bases: 9. The CDR3 spans 15 residues. CDR3 amino acids: CASSRTGGIGDGYTF. The DNA of the CDR3 is TGTGCCAGCAGCCGGACAGGGGGCATAGGGGATGGCTACACCTTC.

This clonotype was seen many times. The V gene is TRBV6-5, the J gene TRBJ2-7; D ambiguous. V was clipped by 0 bases and J by 6 bases, with 15 bases between them. The germline gives CDR1 MNHEY, CDR2 SVGAGI. The CDR3 has 15 amino acids. CDR3 sequence (DNA): TGTGCCAGCAGTTACTCCAAGACCCTACAAACCGAGCAGTACTTC. This sequence encodes CASSYSKTLQTEQYF.

There are many counts of this clonotype. V and J are TRBV21-1 and TRBJ2-5; TRBD2, as called in the table, went unchecked against the DNA. TRBV21-1 is recorded as a pseudogene. The CDR3 runs 14 residues. In nucleotides, the CDR3 is TGTGCCAGCAGCAAAGTAGGCAGCGGAGAGACCCAGTACTTC. This gives the protein CASSKVGSGETQYF.

The chain couples TRBV5-1 to TRBJ2-1; D is ambiguous. The CDR3 is 11 amino acids. Trimming took 0 bases from V and 9 from J, leaving 4 bases between them. The germline V gene encodes CDR1 SGHRS and CDR2 YFSETQ. The CDR3 bases are TGCGCCAGCAGCTTGGATTTTGAGCAGTTCTTC. This encodes CASSLDFEQFF. Filled out from reference TRBV5-1 and TRBJ2-1, the complete variable domain reads KAGVTQTPRYLIKTRGQQVTLSCSPISGHRSVSWYQQTPGQGLQFLFEYFSETQRNKGNFPGRFSGRQFSNSRSEMNVSTLELGDSALYLCASSLDFEQFFGPGTRLTVL.

As concerns this clonotype: Relative to the germline gene, one junction end is altered; a read error may explain this. The chain recombines TRBV7-9 with TRBJ2-2; D is perhaps TRBD1 (6 bases). Germline V gives CDR1 SEHNR, CDR2 FQNEAQ (reference sequence). The length of the CDR3 is 16 residues. CDR3 bases: TGTGCCGGCAGCTTAGGCTCGACAGGAATCACCGGGGAGCTGTTTTTT. It is translated as CAGSLGSTGITGELFF.

This clonotype is a singleton in its sample. The chain recombines TRBV7-2 with TRBJ1-5; unclear D gene. V was pared by 5 bases and J by 9 bases, with 14 bases between. The CDR3 has 13 amino acids. Germline CDR1 and CDR2: SGHTA and FQGNSA. The CDR3 DNA reads TGTGCCAGCAGCCCACAACAGAGGCGGCCCCAGCATTTT. It specifies CASSPQQRRPQHF.

This clonotype was counted only a few times. The V call is TRBV6-2 or TRBV6-3, the J call TRBJ1-1; tentative D call: TRBD1 (6 bases). Germline CDR1 reads MNHEY; CDR2 reads SVGEGT. This CDR3 has 14 residues. Trimming took off 6 bases at V and 0 bases at J, with 11 bases between the two ends. The CDR3 reads CASRQGLMNTEAFF. Here the CDR3 DNA reads TGTGCCAGCAGACAGGGTCTTATGAACACTGAAGCTTTCTTT.

This clonotype was seen a handful of times. V is TRBV21-1 and J is TRBJ2-1; the listed D gene, TRBD2, was not tested against the DNA. TRBV21-1 is tagged as a pseudogene. The CDR3 has 17 residues. The chain's CDR3 is CASSKNPNREGTNEQFF. The CDR3 region has the DNA TGTGCCAGCAGCAAAAACCCAAACCGGGAGGGGACGAATGAGCAGTTCTTC.

As regards this clonotype: Just one base apart from a much larger clone, this may be a read error. This chain joins TRBV5-1 and TRBJ2-1; TRBD1 is a possible D gene (5 bases). Germline CDR1 and CDR2: SGHRS and YFSETQ. The CDR3 is 16 amino acids. The CDR3 sequence: CASSFNRPEIYSEQFF. CDR3 nucleotide sequence: TGCGCCAGCAGCTTCAACAGGCCCGAAATCTACAGTGAGCAGTTCTTC.

This clonotype was counted many times. The genes are TRBV7-9 and TRBJ2-5, with TRBD1 as a possible D gene (6 bases). The germline V and J ends were trimmed by 5 bases and 4 bases, with 23 bases remaining between them. Germline CDR1 and CDR2: SEHNR and FQNEAQ (reference sequence). This CDR3 is built from 17 residues. CDR3: CASSRVLSGERGETQYF. Written as DNA, the CDR3 is TGTGCCAGCAGCCGAGTGCTCTCAGGGGAACGGGGAGAGACCCAGTACTTC.

This clonotype has ten or more counts. V usage is TRBV4-2 and J usage is TRBJ2-1, with TRBD2 matching over 13 bases. Looked up from germline, CDR1 is LGHNA and CDR2 is YNFKEQ. Trimming removed 0 bases from V and 2 bases from J; junction bases left unmatched: 7. The CDR3 totals 19 residues. CDR3 loop: CASSQEGLAGWGAYNEQFF. The CDR3 DNA reads as TGTGCCAGCAGCCAAGAGGGACTAGCGGGGTGGGGCGCCTACAATGAGCAGTTCTTC.

Ten or more counts support this clonotype. The rearrangement uses TRBV20-1 and TRBJ2-7; 9 bases are a match to TRBD1. This CDR3 region has 13 residues. The V and J ends lost 3 bases and 4 bases, in that order; junction bases with no gene match: 4. CDR1 is DFQATT, CDR2 SNEGSKA, per germline (reference sequence). As DNA, the CDR3 is TGCAGTGCTAGCGACAGGGGGATGTACGAGCAGTACTTC. Its protein is CSASDRGMYEQYF.

This clonotype was detected many times. V and J are TRBV6-2 or TRBV6-3 and TRBJ2-4; 10 bases are shared with TRBD2. Germline CDR1 and CDR2: MNHEY and SVGEGT. With V trimmed by 0 bases and J by 0 bases, 17 bases remained unmatched. The length of the CDR3 is 22 residues. The CDR3 loop reads CASSYSRALERGGSGAKNIQYF. CDR3 nucleotide sequence: TGTGCCAGCAGTTACTCTCGGGCCTTAGAGCGGGGGGGCTCCGGAGCCAAAAACATTCAGTACTTC.

The CDR3 coding sequence is TGTGCCAGCAGTCCCCTTGGGCAGAACACTGAAGCTTTCTTT. This gives the protein CASSPLGQNTEAFF. The chain employs TRBV6-6 and TRBJ1-1; no clear D gene. CDR3 length: 14 amino acids. Germline V gene data show CDR1 as MNHNY and CDR2 as SVGAGI (reference sequence). Trimming shortened V by 5 bases and J by 1 base, and 11 bases separated the two germline ends.

In this sample, this clonotype turned up many times. The chain joins TRBV27 to TRBJ2-7; no reliable D call. Per the germline V gene, CDR1 is MNHEY and CDR2 is SMNVEV (reference sequence). This CDR3 comprises 15 residues. Trimming pared 1 base from V and 0 bases from J, leaving 10 bases between. CDR3 residues: CASSLLGQISYEQYF. CDR3 DNA sequence: TGTGCCAGCAGTTTATTAGGGCAAATCTCCTACGAGCAGTACTTC.

The chain carries TRBV10-3 and TRBJ2-3; 14 nucleotides agree with TRBD2. With 10 bases clipped from V and 3 bases from J, the junction kept 6 bases outside the gene matches. CDR1 is ENHRY and CDR2 is SYGVKD in the germline V gene. The CDR3 spans 15 residues. This CDR3 reads CATSTSGGGTDTQYF. The CDR3 DNA reads as TGTGCCACGTCGACTAGCGGGGGGGGAACAGATACGCAGTATTTT.

This clonotype has only a few counts. This chain links TRBV3-1 with TRBJ2-1; maybe TRBD1 (5 bases). Trimming removed 2 bases from V and 7 bases from J, with 12 bases in between. The germline CDR1 and CDR2 sequences are LGHDT and YNNKEL (reference sequence). CDR3 size: 14 residues. CDR3 amino acids: CASSQTPRVNEQFF. As DNA, the CDR3 is TGTGCCAGCAGCCAAACTCCCAGGGTTAATGAGCAGTTCTTC.

This clonotype has ten or more counts. CDR3 sequence (DNA): TGCAGTGCTCCGCAAGGGTGGGGCACAGATACGCAGTATTTT. Translating gives CSAPQGWGTDTQYF. V gene TRBV20-1 combines with J gene TRBJ2-3; no clear D gene. The CDR3 has 14 amino acids. V was clipped by 5 bases and J by 1 base, with 13 bases between them. Germline V gives CDR1 DFQATT, CDR2 SNEGSKA (reference sequence).

Many counts were recorded for this clonotype. The chain employs TRBV7-2 and TRBJ1-4, with 7 bases matching TRBD1. V shed 3 bases and J 6 bases; nucleotides not matched to a gene: 7. CDR3 size: 15 residues. Germline CDR1 and CDR2: SGHTA and FQGNSA. The CDR3 is CASSFISGTDEKLFF. In nucleotides, the CDR3 is TGTGCCAGCAGCTTTATTTCCGGGACAGATGAAAAACTGTTTTTT.

This clonotype was seen many times. The gene calls are TRBV5-1 and TRBJ2-7; 9 nucleotides agree with TRBD1. This CDR3 comprises 16 residues. Trimming removed 0 bases from V and 4 bases from J; junction bases left unmatched: 8. Germline V gene data show CDR1 as SGHRS and CDR2 as YFSETQ. DNA for the CDR3: TGCGCCAGCAGCTTGGGAACGGGACAGGGAAGTTACGAGCAGTACTTC. Protein: CASSLGTGQGSYEQYF.

This clonotype was recorded at least ten times. The chain recombines TRBV5-1 with TRBJ1-2; 7 bases are a match to TRBD1. V trimming: 4 bases; J trimming: 3 bases; junction bases outside the gene matches: 9. In germline, CDR1 is SGHRS, CDR2 YFSETQ. The CDR3 has 15 residues. The CDR3 loop is CASSTDRVGDYGYTF. CDR3 coding DNA: TGCGCCAGCAGCACTGACAGGGTCGGTGACTATGGCTACACCTTC.

This clonotype appeared many times. V and J are TRBV5-1 and TRBJ2-5, with 10 bases aligning to TRBD1. The CDR3 length is 16 residues. Germline CDR1 is SGHRS and CDR2 is YFSETQ. V was pared by 2 bases and J by 6 bases, with 10 bases of the junction left unmatched. In DNA form, the CDR3 reads TGCGCCAGCAGCTTACCGGGACAGGGGACGAAGAAGACCCAGTACTTC. It specifies CASSLPGQGTKKTQYF.

At least ten counts were recorded for this clonotype. V gene TRBV6-2 or TRBV6-3 combines with J gene TRBJ2-1; 7 bases fit TRBD1. This CDR3 has 13 residues. J was trimmed by 7 bases and V by 6 bases; bases with no gene match: 6. Per the germline V gene, CDR1 is MNHEY and CDR2 is SVGEGT. The CDR3 sequence is CASRTTGSNEQFF. CDR3 sequence (DNA): TGTGCCAGCAGAACGACAGGGAGTAATGAGCAGTTCTTC.